This T cell receptor beta chain is drawn from a study of beta chain features in type 1 diabetes. This clone was found a few times. What it binds is not known. Study-wide results and limits: The question of HLA type influencing TCRB rearrangement was one that remained unresolved here.

Expressed TCRB transcripts got sequenced, as all isolated RNA was reverse transcribed. Method: immunoSEQ multiplex PCR; TCRdb's copy keeps in-frame clones and lacks some. The sample lists some 240,000 clones, under 13% occurring once. The V gene lost 2 bases and the J gene lost 8 bases, with 16 bases spanning the gap. CDR3 length equals 15 residues. Germline CDR1 is SEHNR and CDR2 is FQNEAQ (reference sequence). Sorting based on CD45RO/CCR7/CD25/CD127/CD95/CD27 separated CD4+ naive, central memory, regulatory and stem cell-like memory cells. The source is a man aged 18 to 30 in good health. The source material was central memory CD4+ T cells from blood. The rearrangement uses TRBV7-9 and TRBJ2-1; D possibly uses TRBD1 or TRBD2 (5 bases each). CDR3: CASSLPGTAWDEQFF. The CDR3 nucleotides are TGTGCCAGCAGCTTACCCGGGACGGCCTGGGATGAGCAGTTCTTC.